A single sample is the source of the 10 T cell receptor beta chains below, sequenced in a study of cytomegalovirus exposure and HLA in healthy donors. In the PCR, 60 Vbeta and 13 Jbeta primers were used. Clones were read by immunoSEQ multiplex PCR, and TCRdb kept only the in-frame ones, dropping some. Altogether 95,000 to 110,000 clones are present, around 67% being singletons, with the ten largest covering around 3.3%. The specimen sequenced was PBMCs. The receptors were sampled from a woman aged 45-65 years in good health and CMV-seronegative.

The chain couples TRBV7-9 to TRBJ2-7, with 10 bases fitting TRBD1. The CDR3 loop spans 14 amino acids. The J segment lost 2 bases and the V segment lost 5 bases, leaving 3 bases of the junction unmatched. Germline loops: CDR1 SEHNR, CDR2 FQNEAQ (reference sequence). The CDR3, as DNA: TGTGCCAGCAGCGGGACAGGGGAGGCCTACGAGCAGTACTTC. It yields the protein CASSGTGEAYEQYF.

V and J are TRBV10-3 and TRBJ2-1; maybe TRBD2 (5 bases). V was trimmed by 3 bases and J by 15 bases, leaving 21 bases between them. CDR3 length: 14 amino acids. CDR1 is ENHRY, CDR2 SYGVKD, per germline. This chain's CDR3 is CAISEQRELVVPFF. The CDR3 DNA reads TGTGCCATCAGTGAACAACGTGAACTAGTCGTTCCGTTCTTC.

The chain uses TRBV6-5 and TRBJ2-5; 14 bases map to TRBD2. This CDR3 contains 15 residues. V lost 5 bases, J lost 3 bases, and 2 bases stayed unmatched. Germline CDR1 MNHEY, CDR2 SVGAGI. CDR3 protein: CASSGLAGGEETQYF. In nucleotides, the CDR3 is TGTGCCAGCAGTGGACTAGCGGGGGGAGAAGAGACCCAGTACTTC.

The rearrangement joins TRBV29-1 to TRBJ2-3; 8 positions match TRBD2. CDR3 length: 14 amino acids. Germline-derived CDR1 and CDR2 are SQVTM and ANQGSEA. The trim removed 6 bases at V and 1 base at J, leaving 6 bases unmatched. The CDR3 bases are TGCAGCGTAAAGCGGGAGACGGGCACAGATACGCAGTATTTT. This gives the protein CSVKRETGTDTQYF.

In regard to this clone: It is likely a read error, because the conserved phenylalanine at the end of the CDR3 is missing. The chain recombines TRBV6-1 with TRBJ1-5; unclear D gene. This CDR3 has 13 amino acids. Germline CDR1 reads MNHNS; CDR2 reads SASEGT. Trimming shortened V by 7 bases and J by 4 bases, and 11 bases separated the two germline ends. Written as DNA, the CDR3 is TGTGCCAGCATGGAACAGCGGAATCAGCCCCAGCATCTT. Protein: CASMEQRNQPQHL.

CDR3 DNA sequence: TGCGCCAGCAGCTTGCAGGACAGTGACACCGGGGAGCTGTTTTTT. Protein product: CASSLQDSDTGELFF. The chain links TRBV5-1 to TRBJ2-2, with a possible D match to TRBD1 (6 bases). Trimming took off 1 base at V and 3 bases at J, with 10 bases between the two ends. The length of the CDR3 is 15 residues. Germline CDR1 is SGHRS and CDR2 is YFSETQ.

The chain recombines TRBV5-6 with TRBJ2-7; D unclear. CDR1 is SGHDT and CDR2 is YYEEEE in the germline V gene. The V and J ends lost 4 bases and 4 bases respectively, with 6 bases between them. The CDR3 is 11 residues long. As DNA, the CDR3 is TGTGCCAGCAGCCTAGAATACGAGCAGTACTTC. Protein product: CASSLEYEQYF. The full variable domain, completed using reference TRBV5-6 and TRBJ2-7, is DAGVTQSPTHLIKTRGQQVTLRCSPKSGHDTVSWYQQALGQGPQFIFQYYEEEERQRGNFPDRFSGHQFPNYSSELNVNALLLGDSALYLCASSLEYEQYFGPGTRLTVT.

This clone turned up a few times. The rearrangement joins TRBV11-3 to TRBJ2-7, with TRBD1 matching 8 bases. The germline V gene has CDR1 SGHNT and CDR2 YENEEA. V dropped 5 bases and J dropped 2; count of bases not matched to a gene: 5. The CDR3 runs to 14 residues. The CDR3 loop reads CASSHRGFPYEQYF. The CDR3 region has the DNA TGTGCCAGCAGCCACAGGGGGTTTCCCTACGAGCAGTACTTC. The full variable domain, in which reference TRBV11-3 and TRBJ2-7 provide the parts outside the CDR3, is EAGVVQSPRYKIIEKKQPVAFWCNPISGHNTLYWYLQNLGQGPELLIRYENEEAVDDSQLPKDRFSAERLKGVDSTLKIQPAELGDSAVYLCASSHRGFPYEQYFGPGTRLTVT.

This sequence joins TRBV28 and TRBJ2-3; D is perhaps TRBD1 (6 bases). The CDR3 spans 15 residues. CDR1 is MDHEN, CDR2 SYDVKM, per germline. V gave up 2 bases and J gave up 1 base, with 10 bases separating them. For the CDR3, the DNA is TGTGCCAGCAGTTTAGGGACACTCCGCACAGATACGCAGTATTTT. Translation gives CASSLGTLRTDTQYF.

This clone was detected once. The chain combines TRBV19 with TRBJ1-5; 9 bases are a match to TRBD1. This CDR3 is built from 16 residues. Germline V gene sequence: CDR1 LNHDA, CDR2 SQIVND (reference sequence). Losses at the gene ends were 7 bases for V and 7 bases for J; bases not matched to a gene: 14. The DNA for the CDR3 is TGTGCCAGTAAATGGGTGGGACAGGGTTTTCACCAGCCCCAGCATTTT. Amino acids: CASKWVGQGFHQPQHF.